This T cell receptor beta chain is from a study of blood T cell repertoires in COVID-19. Across the study: In each case, the material was cDNA or gDNA derived from T cells, B-cell-depleted T cells, or PBMCs.

This CDR3 comprises 13 residues. V was clipped by 6 bases and J by 7 bases; unmatched bases: 5. Looked up from germline, CDR1 is MDHEN and CDR2 is SYDVKM. Per the original methods: Amplification of reference gene primers was used by the study to estimate nucleated cell counts. Here immunoSEQ multiplex PCR was the method, and the copy in TCRdb shows in-frame clones only, minus some. The V and J calls and the clone size are those of that table, but D and trimming were determined from the DNA. Of approximately 300,000 clones in the sample, around 92% were seen once. The sequenced sample was PBMCs or T cells enriched from blood (not recorded which). V usage is TRBV28 and J usage is TRBJ2-2, with TRBD2 identical over 7 bases. This sequence was found in a woman between 25 and 40 years old who had recovered from COVID-19. The CDR3 bases are TGTGCCAGCAGCATGACTAGCTTCGGGGAGCTGTTTTTT. Translated, it gives CASSMTSFGELFF.